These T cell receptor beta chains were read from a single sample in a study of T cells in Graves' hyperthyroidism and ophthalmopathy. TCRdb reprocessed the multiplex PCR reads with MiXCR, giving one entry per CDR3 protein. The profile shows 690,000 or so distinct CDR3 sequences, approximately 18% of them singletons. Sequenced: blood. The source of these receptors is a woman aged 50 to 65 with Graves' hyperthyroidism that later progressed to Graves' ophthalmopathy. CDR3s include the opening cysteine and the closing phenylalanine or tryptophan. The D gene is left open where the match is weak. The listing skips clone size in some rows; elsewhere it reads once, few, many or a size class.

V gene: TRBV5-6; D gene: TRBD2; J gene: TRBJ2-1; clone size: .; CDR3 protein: CASSWTSGASYNEQFF; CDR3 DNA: TGTGCCAGCAGCTGGACTAGCGGGGCCTCCTACAATGAGCAGTTCTTC
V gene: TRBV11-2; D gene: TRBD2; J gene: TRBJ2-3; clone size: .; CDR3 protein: CASSRQRGGTDTQYF; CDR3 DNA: TGTGCCAGCAGCCGTCAGCGGGGGGGGACAGATACGCAGTATTTT
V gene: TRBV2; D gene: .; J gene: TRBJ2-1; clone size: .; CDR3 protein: CARRPGPKYNEQFF; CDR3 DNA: TGTGCCAGAAGACCGGGGCCCAAGTACAATGAGCAGTTCTTC
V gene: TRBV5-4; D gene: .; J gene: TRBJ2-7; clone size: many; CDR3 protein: CASSHNRDFHYEQYF; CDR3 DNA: TGTGCCAGCAGCCACAACCGGGACTTTCACTACGAGCAGTACTTC
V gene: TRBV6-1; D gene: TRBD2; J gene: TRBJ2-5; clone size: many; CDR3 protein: CASKSGGRETQYF; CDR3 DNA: TGTGCCAGCAAAAGCGGGGGTCGAGAGACCCAGTACTTC
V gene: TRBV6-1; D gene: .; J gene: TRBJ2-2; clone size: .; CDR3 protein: CASSEIFGMNTGELFF; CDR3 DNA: TGTGCCAGCAGTGAAATCTTCGGGATGAACACCGGGGAGCTGTTTTTT
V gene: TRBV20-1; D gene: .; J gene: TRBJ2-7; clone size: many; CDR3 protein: CSARGGKLPTYEQYF; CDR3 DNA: TGCAGTGCTAGAGGCGGGAAGCTGCCGACCTACGAGCAGTACTTC
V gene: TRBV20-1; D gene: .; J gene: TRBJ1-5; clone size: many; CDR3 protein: CSAKQGTQPQHF; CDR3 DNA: TGCAGTGCCAAACAGGGAACTCAGCCCCAGCATTTT
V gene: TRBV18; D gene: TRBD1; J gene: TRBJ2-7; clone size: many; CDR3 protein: CASSPDRGRRGEQYF; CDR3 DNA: TGTGCCAGCTCACCCGACAGGGGGCGAAGGGGCGAGCAGTACTTC
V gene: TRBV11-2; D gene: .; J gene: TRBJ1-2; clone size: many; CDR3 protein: CASGSQAGVNYGYTF; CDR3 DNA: TGTGCCAGCGGCTCTCAGGCGGGGGTTAACTATGGCTACACCTTC
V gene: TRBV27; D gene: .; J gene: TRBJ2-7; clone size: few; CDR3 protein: CASSLFGPSSYEQYF; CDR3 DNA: TGTGCCAGCAGCCTCTTCGGACCTTCAAGCTACGAGCAGTACTTC
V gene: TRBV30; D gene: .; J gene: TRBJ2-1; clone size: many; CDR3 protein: CALNLGAEQFF; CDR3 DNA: TGTGCCTTAAACCTTGGGGCTGAGCAGTTCTTC
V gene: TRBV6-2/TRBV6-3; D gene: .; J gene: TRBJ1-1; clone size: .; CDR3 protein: CASSYRNEAFF; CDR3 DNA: TGTGCCAGCAGTTACCGAAATGAAGCTTTCTTT
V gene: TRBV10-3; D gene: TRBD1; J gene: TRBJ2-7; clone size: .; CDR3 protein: CAIRDRGTYEQYF; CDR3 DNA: TGTGCCATCCGGGACAGGGGAACCTACGAGCAGTACTTC
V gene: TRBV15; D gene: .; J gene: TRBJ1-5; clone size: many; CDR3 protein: CATSRVGSNQPQHF; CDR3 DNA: TGTGCCACCAGCAGAGTTGGAAGCAATCAGCCCCAGCATTTT
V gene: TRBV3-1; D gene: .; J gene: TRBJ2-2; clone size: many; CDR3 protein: CASSPHGSNTGELFF; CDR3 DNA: TGTGCCAGCAGCCCCCACGGGTCGAACACCGGGGAGCTGTTTTTT
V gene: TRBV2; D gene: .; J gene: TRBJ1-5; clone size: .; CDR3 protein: CASSVFNSNQPQHF; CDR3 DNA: TGTGCCAGCAGTGTATTTAATAGCAATCAGCCCCAGCATTTT
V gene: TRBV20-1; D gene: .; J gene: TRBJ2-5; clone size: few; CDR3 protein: CSVPERGQAEGETQYF; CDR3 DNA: TGCAGCGTTCCTGAGAGGGGCCAAGCAGAAGGAGAGACCCAGTACTTC
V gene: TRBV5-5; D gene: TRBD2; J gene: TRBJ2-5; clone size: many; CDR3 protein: CASSTSGGLQETQYF; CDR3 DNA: TGTGCCAGCAGCACTAGCGGGGGACTACAAGAGACCCAGTACTTC
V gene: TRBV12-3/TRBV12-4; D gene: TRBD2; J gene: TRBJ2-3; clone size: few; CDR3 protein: CASSLGGGLSDTQYF; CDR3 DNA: TGTGCCAGCAGTTTAGGCGGGGGTCTTTCAGATACGCAGTATTTT
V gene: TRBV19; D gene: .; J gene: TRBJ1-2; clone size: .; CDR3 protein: CASKKKTATNYGYTF; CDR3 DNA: TGTGCCAGTAAGAAGAAGACAGCTACTAACTATGGCTACACCTTC
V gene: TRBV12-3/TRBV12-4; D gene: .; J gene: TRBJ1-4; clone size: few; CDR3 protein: CASSLGGIATNEKLFF; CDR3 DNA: TGTGCCAGCAGTTTAGGAGGGATCGCAACTAATGAAAAACTGTTTTTT
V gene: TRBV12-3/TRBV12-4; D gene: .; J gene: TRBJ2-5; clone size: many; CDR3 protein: CASSTARVADTQETQYF; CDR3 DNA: TGTGCCAGCAGTACCGCGAGGGTAGCGGACACTCAAGAGACCCAGTACTTC
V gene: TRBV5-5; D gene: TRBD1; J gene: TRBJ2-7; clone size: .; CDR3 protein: CASSLLGTGFYEQYF; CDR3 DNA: TGTGCCAGCAGCTTGTTAGGGACAGGGTTTTACGAGCAGTACTTC
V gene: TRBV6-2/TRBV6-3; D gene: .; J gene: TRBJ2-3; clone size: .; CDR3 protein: CASITAWSVDTQYF; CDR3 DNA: TGTGCCAGCATTACGGCGTGGAGCGTCGATACGCAGTATTTT
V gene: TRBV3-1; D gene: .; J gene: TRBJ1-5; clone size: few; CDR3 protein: CASSQDREQPQHF; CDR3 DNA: TGTGCCAGCAGCCAAGATCGAGAACAGCCCCAGCATTTT
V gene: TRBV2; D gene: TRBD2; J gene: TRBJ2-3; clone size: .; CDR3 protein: CASSELSGGPPDTQYF; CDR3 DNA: TGTGCCAGCAGTGAGCTAAGCGGGGGGCCGCCGGATACGCAGTATTTT
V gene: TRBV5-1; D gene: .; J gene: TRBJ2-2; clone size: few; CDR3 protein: CASSLEGWTGELFF; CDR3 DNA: TGCGCCAGCAGCTTGGAGGGATGGACCGGGGAGCTGTTTTTT
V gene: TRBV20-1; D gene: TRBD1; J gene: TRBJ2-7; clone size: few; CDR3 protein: CSGRWDRGSEQYF; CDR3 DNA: TGCAGTGGTCGATGGGACAGGGGGTCCGAGCAGTACTTC
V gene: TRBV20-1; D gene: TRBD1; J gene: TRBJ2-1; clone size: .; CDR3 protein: CSATAPGQGILSSYNEQFF; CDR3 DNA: TGCAGTGCGACAGCTCCGGGACAGGGGATACTGAGCTCCTACAATGAGCAGTTCTTC
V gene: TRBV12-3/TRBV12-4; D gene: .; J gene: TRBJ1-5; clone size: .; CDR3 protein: CASSFTDTGQPQHF; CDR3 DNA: TGTGCCAGCAGCTTTACAGACACGGGCCAGCCCCAGCATTTT
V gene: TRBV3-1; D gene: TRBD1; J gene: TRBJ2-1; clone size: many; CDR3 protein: CASSQDLLGQAIYNEQFF; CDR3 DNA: TGTGCCAGCAGCCAAGATCTTCTAGGACAGGCTATCTACAATGAGCAGTTCTTC
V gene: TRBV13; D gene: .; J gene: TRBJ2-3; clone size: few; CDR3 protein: CASSQGQRSTDTQYF; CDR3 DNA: TGTGCCAGCAGCCAAGGACAGCGTAGCACAGATACGCAGTATTTT
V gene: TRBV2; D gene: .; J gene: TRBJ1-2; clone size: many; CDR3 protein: CASSARANYGYTF; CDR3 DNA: TGTGCCAGCAGTGCCCGCGCGAACTATGGCTACACCTTC
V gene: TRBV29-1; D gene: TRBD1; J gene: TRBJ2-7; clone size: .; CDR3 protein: CSVDEGASEQYF; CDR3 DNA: TGCAGCGTTGATGAGGGGGCCTCCGAGCAGTACTTC
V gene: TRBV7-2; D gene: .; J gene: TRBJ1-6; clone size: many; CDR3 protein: CASRLPREWGLSPLHF; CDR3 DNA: TGTGCCAGCAGATTACCCCGAGAGTGGGGGCTCTCACCCCTCCACTTT
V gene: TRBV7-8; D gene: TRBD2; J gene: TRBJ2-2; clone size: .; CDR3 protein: CASSYPPGLATGELFF; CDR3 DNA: TGTGCCAGCAGCTATCCGCCGGGACTAGCGACTGGGGAGCTGTTTTTT
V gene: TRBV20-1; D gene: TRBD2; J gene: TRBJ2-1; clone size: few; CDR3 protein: CSARDPGGASRDEQFF; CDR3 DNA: TGCAGTGCTAGAGACCCCGGGGGGGCATCCCGCGATGAGCAGTTCTTC